This entry is about one TCR beta chain. As yet, its antigen is unknown. Germline CDR1 ENHRY, CDR2 SYGVKD. Trimming stripped 5 bases from V and 6 bases from J, with 19 bases between. The CDR3 extends over 16 amino acids. The data originate from a study of T cells in tuberculosis. Study overall: In South Africa, adults with active tuberculosis were compared with IGRA-negative and latently infected IGRA-positive adolescents. Broader study findings: GEM motif frequencies gave over 60% accuracy; the GMM repertoire gave 80% to 90%.

Produced via immunoSEQ multiplex PCR; TCRdb's table is partial and in-frame only. Here the sample spans 45,000 or so clones, nearly 97% being singletons. Tuberculin skin test and IGRA determined adolescents' latent tuberculosis status at entry. What was sequenced was PBMCs. The receptor was isolated from a donor aged 5-35 years with latent tuberculosis or without tuberculosis infection. The chain combines TRBV10-3 with TRBJ2-2; perhaps TRBD2 as D (7 bases). CDR3 nucleotides: TGTGCCATCAGTTCCCAGGGAGGGGGATATGCCGGGGAGCTGTTTTTT. This encodes CAISSQGGGYAGELFF.